These 15 T cell receptor beta chains were all obtained from the same sample, sequenced in a study of regulatory dendritic cells for organ transplantation. TCRdb's table, derived via immunoSEQ multiplex PCR, lists solely in-frame clones and lacks some. The sample records 5,500 to 6,000 clones, 50% to 70% being singletons. Input material: memory CD8+ T cells from blood. Subset described: CD45RO+ memory T cells. The receptors originated from a human donor in good health.

This clone rates as medium-sized. The V gene is TRBV6-5, the J gene TRBJ2-7; tentatively, D is TRBD2 (6 bases). CDR1 MNHEY and CDR2 SVGAGI come from the germline V gene. This CDR3 is 13 amino acids long. V lost 6 bases and J lost 7, with 16 bases in between. CDR3 region: CASSSGTLIEQYF. Written as DNA, the CDR3 is TGTGCCAGCAGCTCCGGGACTCTTATAGAGCAGTACTTC.

J is TRBJ2-3 and V is TRBV5-6, with 9 bases that match TRBD2. V lost 4 bases and J lost 2; bases outside the gene matches: 8. The CDR3 is 16 amino acids. From germline, CDR1 is SGHDT and CDR2 YYEEEE. CDR3 residues: CASSLIAGEYTDTQYF. CDR3 nucleotides: TGTGCCAGCAGCCTGATAGCGGGGGAGTACACAGATACGCAGTATTTT.

The J gene is TRBJ1-2, the V gene TRBV6-5; no reliable D call. The ends were cut back, 6 bases at V and 3 bases at J, with 11 bases in the middle. Per germline, CDR1 MNHEY and CDR2 SVGAGI. CDR3 size: 13 residues. CDR3 sequence reads: CASSASRYYGYTF. The CDR3 DNA sequence: TGTGCCAGCAGCGCCTCGAGATACTATGGCTACACCTTC.

The chain combines TRBV7-9 with TRBJ1-1; D not certain. This CDR3 region has 12 residues. V was cut by 2 bases and J by 7 bases, with 8 bases left in between. CDR1 is SEHNR and CDR2 is FQNEAQ in the germline V gene (reference sequence). The CDR3 DNA reads as TGTGCCAGCAGCTTATCCGCCGGTGAAGCTTTCTTT. Translating gives CASSLSAGEAFF.

J is TRBJ2-5 and V is TRBV5-5, with D tentatively TRBD1 (5 bases). V was cut by 0 bases and J by 5 bases, with 17 bases left in between. Germline V gives CDR1 SGHKS, CDR2 YYEKEE (reference sequence). The CDR3 runs 16 residues. CDR3 bases: TGTGCCAGCAGCTTGGCACAGGCCTCCTCAAGGGAGACCCAGTACTTC. As protein: CASSLAQASSRETQYF.

The rearrangement joins TRBV7-8 to TRBJ2-1; 11 bases are a match to TRBD1. This CDR3 region has 18 residues. CDR1 and CDR2 (germline): SGHVS, FQNEAQ. V shed 1 base and J 0 bases; nucleotides not matched to a gene: 5. The CDR3 coding sequence is TGTGCCAGCAGCTTAGAAGGGACAGGGGGATTCTCCTACAATGAGCAGTTCTTC. Amino acids: CASSLEGTGGFSYNEQFF.

The rearrangement joins TRBV5-6 to TRBJ2-7, with TRBD1 matching over 9 bases. The junction had 11 bases not matched to a gene; V was cut back by 4 bases and J by 6 bases. The CDR3 runs to 15 residues. CDR1 and CDR2 (germline): SGHDT, YYEEEE. CDR3 sequence (DNA): TGTGCCAGCAGCCTCACCCCGGACAGGGGCAGCGAGCAGTACTTC. As protein: CASSLTPDRGSEQYF.

V is TRBV29-1 and J is TRBJ2-3; 14 bases align to TRBD2. The CDR3 is made up of 14 amino acids. Germline-derived CDR1 and CDR2 are SQVTM and ANQGSEA. J was trimmed by 6 bases and V by 6 bases; bases with no gene match: 5. The CDR3 DNA reads as TGCAGCGTCGGGACTAGCGGGAGATGGGATACGCAGTATTTT. Translating it yields CSVGTSGRWDTQYF.

On this clone itself: The sample has other DNA sequences that encode this CDR3 too. V is TRBV29-1 and J is TRBJ1-1, with a possible D match to TRBD1 (5 bases). V was trimmed by 4 bases and J by 4 bases, leaving 10 bases between them. Germline CDR1 reads SQVTM; CDR2 reads ANQGSEA. The CDR3 has 12 residues. The CDR3 loop is CSVVRRGTEAFF. CDR3 coding DNA: TGCAGCGTTGTTAGAAGGGGCACTGAAGCTTTCTTT.

This clone was seen a handful of times. CDR3 sequence reads: CASSGGGRPYEQYF. DNA for the CDR3: TGTGCCAGCAGCGGGGGGGGGAGACCCTACGAGCAGTACTTC. The V call is TRBV11-3, the J call TRBJ2-7; 7 bases fit TRBD2. Trimming took 5 bases from V and 2 from J; bases not matched to a gene: 6. The CDR3 covers 14 residues. Germline assignment: CDR1 SGHNT and CDR2 YENEEA.

This rearrangement joins TRBV11-2 to TRBJ2-2; 10 nucleotides agree with TRBD1. Germline V CDR1 and CDR2: SGHAT, FQNNGV. This CDR3 comprises 17 residues. Germline trimming cut 1 base from V and 7 bases from J; bases unmatched to any gene: 9. DNA of the CDR3: TGTGCCAGCAGCTTAGTAGTGACAGGGGGCTCTAGCGGGGAGCTGTTTTTT. Its translation is CASSLVVTGGSSGELFF.

This clone was picked up a small number of times. This chain connects TRBV4-1 to TRBJ1-2, with D unresolved. Germline values: CDR1 MGHRA, CDR2 YSYEKL. CDR3 length: 12 amino acids. V gave up 6 bases and J gave up 8 bases, with 13 bases separating them. CDR3 protein: CASREHRGGYTF. The CDR3 nucleotides read TGCGCCAGCAGGGAGCATCGAGGGGGCTACACCTTC.

Only a few counts were recorded for this clone. This sequence joins TRBV2 and TRBJ2-1, with TRBD1 matching 7 bases. The germline CDR1 and CDR2 sequences are SNHLY and FYNNEI. Trimming cost V 4 bases and J 8 bases; bases outside gene matches: 5. CDR3 length: 13 amino acids. The CDR3 loop is CASSGEGGDEQFF. For the CDR3, the DNA is TGTGCCAGCAGTGGAGAAGGGGGCGATGAGCAGTTCTTC.

By share, this clone ranks as medium-sized (0.01 to 0.1%). This sequence joins TRBV7-3 and TRBJ1-1, with 8 bases identical to TRBD1. Germline V gene sequence: CDR1 SGHTA, CDR2 FQGTGA. V dropped 5 bases and J dropped 1; count of bases not matched to a gene: 6. This CDR3 contains 15 residues. The CDR3 spells CASSAGQVPNTEAFF. The CDR3 DNA follows: TGTGCCAGCAGCGCGGGACAGGTACCGAACACTGAAGCTTTCTTT.

The genes are TRBV27 and TRBJ1-3; D possibly corresponds to TRBD1 (5 bases). There are 15 residues in the CDR3. Germline V lookup: CDR1 MNHEY, CDR2 SMNVEV (reference sequence). Trimming pared 5 bases from V and 4 bases from J, leaving 15 bases between. The CDR3 DNA is TGTGCCAGCAGTCTCGGGGGAGGGTTCGGAAACACCATATATTTT. Translating it yields CASSLGGGFGNTIYF.